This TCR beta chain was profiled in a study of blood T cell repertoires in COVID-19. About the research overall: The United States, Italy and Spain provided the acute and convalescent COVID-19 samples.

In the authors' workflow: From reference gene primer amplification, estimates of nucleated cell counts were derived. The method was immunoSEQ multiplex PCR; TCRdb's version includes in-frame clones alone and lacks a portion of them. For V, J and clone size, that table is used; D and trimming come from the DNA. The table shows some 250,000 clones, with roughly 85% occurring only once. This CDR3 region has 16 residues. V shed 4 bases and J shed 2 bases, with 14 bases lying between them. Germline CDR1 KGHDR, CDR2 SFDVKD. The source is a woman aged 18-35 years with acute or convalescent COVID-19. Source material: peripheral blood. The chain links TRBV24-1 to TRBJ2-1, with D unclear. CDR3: CATSDPSISTYNEQFF. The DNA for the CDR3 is TGTGCCACCAGTGACCCGAGTATTTCTACCTACAATGAGCAGTTCTTC.